A selection of T cell receptor beta chains follows, all from one sample in a study of Ad26.COV2.S vaccination and SARS-CoV-2 variants. Assay: immunoSEQ multiplex PCR; the TCRdb copy retains only in-frame clones and omits some. The sample has fewer than 400,000 clones; roughly nine tenths are singletons. Here the sequenced sample was peripheral blood, taken in a trial of Ad26.COV2.S vaccine versus placebo. Every receptor here comes from a person aged 18-65 years who received the Ad26.COV2.S COVID-19 vaccine or a placebo. Each CDR3 is given with its conserved first and last residue. The D gene is left open where the match is weak. Size tells how often a clone was seen (once, few, many) or the class of an expanded clone, and some rows leave it out.

size,V,D,J,CDR3,DNA
-,TRBV18,-,TRBJ2-1,CASSPSEKPRGNEQFF,TGTGCCAGCTCACCATCGGAGAAACCCCGGGGGAATGAGCAGTTCTTC
-,TRBV4-2,-,TRBJ2-3,CASSPLISSTDTQYF,TGTGCCAGCAGCCCTCTTATTTCTAGCACAGATACGCAGTATTTT
-,TRBV18,TRBD1,TRBJ1-1,CASTLSGTGDINTEAFF,TGTGCCAGCACGCTCTCCGGGACAGGGGACATAAACACTGAAGCTTTCTTT
-,TRBV7-2,-,TRBJ2-5,CASSLVREETQYF,TGTGCCAGCAGCTTAGTTAGGGAGGAAACCCAGTACTTC
-,TRBV6-5,-,TRBJ1-1,CASSYGEGGYTEAFF,TGTGCCAGCAGTTACGGAGAGGGAGGATACACTGAAGCTTTCTTT
-,TRBV6-1,TRBD1,TRBJ2-2,CATTGTGDTGELFF,TGTGCCACGACCGGGACAGGGGACACCGGGGAGCTGTTTTTT
-,TRBV30,-,TRBJ2-2,CAWSVRPLSGELFF,TGTGCCTGGAGTGTCAGGCCCCTAAGCGGGGAGCTGTTTTTT
-,TRBV25-1,-,TRBJ1-6,CASRRDGGNSPLHF,TGTGCCAGCAGACGGGACGGCGGTAATTCACCCCTCCACTTT
-,TRBV27,TRBD1,TRBJ1-1,CASSLGQVSTEAFF,TGTGCCAGCAGTTTGGGACAGGTGAGCACTGAAGCTTTCTTT
-,TRBV5-4,-,TRBJ1-1,CASSSGGGGRTEAFF,TGTGCCAGCAGCTCGGGTGGTGGGGGCCGCACTGAAGCTTTCTTT
-,TRBV6-6,-,TRBJ1-2,CASCKGTIGGYTF,TGTGCCAGTTGCAAGGGTACCATAGGTGGCTACACCTTC
-,TRBV10-3,TRBD1,TRBJ2-6,CAIGGTGTPNSGANVLTF,TGTGCCATCGGCGGGACAGGGACCCCGAACTCTGGGGCCAACGTCCTGACTTTC
-,TRBV3-1/TRBV3-2,-,TRBJ2-3,CASSQASTDTQYF,TGTGCCAGCAGCCAAGCTAGCACAGATACGCAGTATTTT
-,TRBV29-1,TRBD1,TRBJ2-3,CSVESTGDKDTQYF,TGCAGCGTTGAAAGTACAGGGGATAAAGATACGCAGTATTTT
-,TRBV5-6,TRBD2,TRBJ2-1,CASSFAGGIYNEQFF,TGTGCCAGCAGCTTCGCCGGGGGGATTTACAATGAGCAGTTCTTC
-,TRBV23-1,-,TRBJ2-7,CASSPRTGFHDEQYF,TGCGCCAGCAGTCCCCGTACAGGGTTTCACGACGAGCAGTACTTC
-,TRBV6-1,-,TRBJ1-1,CASSERESTEAFF,TGTGCCAGCAGTGAAAGGGAGAGTACTGAAGCTTTCTTT
once,TRBV25-1,-,TRBJ2-1,CASSEVRGRVSEQFF,TGTGCCAGCAGTGAAGTAAGGGGAAGGGTAAGTGAGCAGTTCTTC
-,TRBV4-1,TRBD2,TRBJ2-3,CASSQERGLAGGTDTQYF,TGCGCCAGCAGCCAAGAGAGAGGCCTAGCGGGGGGAACAGATACGCAGTATTTT
-,TRBV9,-,TRBJ1-4,CASSVDGEKLFF,TGTGCCAGCAGCGTAGACGGTGAAAAACTGTTTTTT
-,TRBV4-3,-,TRBJ2-2,CASSQESGPTGELFF,TGCGCCAGCAGCCAAGAATCCGGGCCCACCGGGGAGCTGTTTTTT
-,TRBV7-2,-,TRBJ2-3,CASSDQTAISTDTQYF,TGTGCCAGCAGCGATCAGACAGCGATAAGCACAGATACGCAGTATTTT
once,TRBV7-2,TRBD1,TRBJ2-1,CASSFMGDRGRAGEQFF,TGTGCCAGCAGTTTTATGGGGGACAGGGGCAGAGCGGGTGAGCAGTTCTTC
-,TRBV6-5,TRBD1,TRBJ1-5,CASRPTGGDQPQHF,TGTGCCAGCAGACCGACAGGGGGGGATCAGCCCCAGCATTTT
-,TRBV18,-,TRBJ1-2,CASSEVGGASGYTF,TGTGCCAGCTCCGAGGTCGGGGGGGCGTCTGGCTACACCTTC
-,TRBV6-5,-,TRBJ2-6,CASSLRSGANVLTF,TGTGCCAGCTCTCTGCGCTCTGGGGCCAACGTCCTGACTTTC
-,TRBV5-6,TRBD2,TRBJ2-5,CASSWGRTSGSAVETQYF,TGTGCCAGCAGCTGGGGAAGGACTAGCGGGAGCGCGGTAGAGACCCAGTACTTC
-,TRBV2,-,TRBJ2-3,CASSESGLNGDTQYF,TGTGCCAGCAGTGAAAGCGGCCTTAATGGGGATACGCAGTATTTT
-,TRBV13,-,TRBJ2-2,CASNAVPTGELFF,TGTGCCAGCAATGCAGTACCCACCGGGGAGCTGTTTTTT
-,TRBV10-3,TRBD2,TRBJ2-2,CAIKGLVSGTGELFF,TGTGCCATCAAAGGACTAGTCTCGGGCACCGGGGAGCTGTTTTTT
-,TRBV6-5,-,TRBJ1-1,CASSYSVGVGETEAFF,TGTGCCAGCAGTTACTCGGTAGGGGTAGGGGAGACTGAAGCTTTCTTT
-,TRBV25-1,TRBD1,TRBJ1-4,CASSERQGAGEKLFF,TGTGCCAGCAGTGAACGACAGGGGGCGGGTGAAAAACTGTTTTTT
-,TRBV18,TRBD1,TRBJ1-2,CASSPLTGTLDYTF,TGTGCCAGCTCACCCCTGACAGGGACTCTTGACTACACCTTC
-,TRBV15,TRBD1,TRBJ1-1,CATSTRQGAEAFF,TGTGCCACCAGCACTCGACAGGGGGCAGAAGCTTTCTTT
-,TRBV10-3,TRBD1,TRBJ1-5,CAISEDRGNPSMQPQHF,TGTGCCATCAGTGAGGACAGGGGTAATCCATCAATGCAGCCCCAGCATTTT
few,TRBV10-3,TRBD1,TRBJ1-2,CAIREDRTSNYGYTF,TGTGCCATCAGGGAGGACAGGACTAGTAACTATGGCTACACCTTC
-,TRBV4-3,-,TRBJ2-2,CASSQESGTSSTGELFF,TGCGCCAGCAGCCAAGAGTCCGGGACTTCTTCCACCGGGGAGCTGTTTTTT
-,TRBV4-1,-,TRBJ2-2,CASSLQGTGELFF,TGCGCCAGCAGCTTACAGGGCACCGGGGAGCTGTTTTTT
-,TRBV19,-,TRBJ2-1,CASSITGSYYNEQFF,TGTGCCAGTAGTATAACAGGGAGCTACTACAATGAGCAGTTCTTC
-,TRBV5-8,-,TRBJ1-1,CASSQPKAFF,TGTGCCAGCAGCCAACCAAAAGCTTTCTTT
-,TRBV9,-,TRBJ1-1,CASSVGSLGPSNTEAFF,TGTGCCAGCAGCGTTGGGTCATTGGGACCTTCGAACACTGAAGCTTTCTTT
-,TRBV11-2,-,TRBJ1-1,CASSLEWQGIEAFF,TGTGCCAGCAGCTTAGAATGGCAGGGCATAGAAGCTTTCTTT
-,TRBV6-5,TRBD1,TRBJ1-1,CASSYTGQGLSEAFF,TGTGCCAGCAGTTACACCGGACAGGGTTTGTCTGAAGCTTTCTTT
-,TRBV7-2,TRBD2,TRBJ2-1,CASSLVLAGGRNEQFF,TGTGCCAGCAGCTTAGTTCTAGCGGGAGGGCGGAATGAGCAGTTCTTC
-,TRBV7-6,-,TRBJ1-2,CASSSLAGPTNYGYTF,TGTGCCAGCAGCTCCCTTGCAGGCCCTACTAACTATGGCTACACCTTC
once,TRBV6-5,-,TRBJ1-1,CASTPLGGATEAFF,TGTGCCAGCACGCCTTTAGGGGGGGCCACTGAAGCTTTCTTT
-,TRBV29-1,TRBD2,TRBJ2-1,CSVGGRARNEQFF,TGCAGCGTTGGCGGGAGGGCGAGGAATGAGCAGTTCTTC
once,TRBV6-5,TRBD1,TRBJ2-2,CASRPQGANTGELFF,TGTGCCAGCAGACCACAGGGGGCCAACACCGGGGAGCTGTTTTTT
once,TRBV9,-,TRBJ2-5,CASSGHTGAGETQYF,TGTGCCAGCAGCGGACACACAGGGGCGGGGGAGACCCAGTACTTC
-,TRBV4-1,-,TRBJ1-1,CASSPHRDVFMNTEAFF,TGCGCCAGCAGCCCACACCGGGACGTATTTATGAACACTGAAGCTTTCTTT
-,TRBV15,-,TRBJ1-1,CATSRDFAGASTEAFF,TGTGCCACCAGCAGAGATTTCGCAGGGGCGAGCACTGAAGCTTTCTTT
-,TRBV15,TRBD1,TRBJ1-2,CATRQLTGSPTNYGYTF,TGTGCCACCCGGCAACTGACAGGGAGCCCAACTAACTATGGCTACACCTTC
-,TRBV19,-,TRBJ2-5,CASSLGLQETQYF,TGTGCCAGTAGTCTTGGGCTACAAGAGACCCAGTACTTC
-,TRBV7-2,TRBD1,TRBJ1-5,CASSLDRAGQPQHF,TGTGCCAGCAGCCTGGACAGGGCCGGTCAGCCCCAGCATTTT
-,TRBV6-5,-,TRBJ1-6,CASSGSSYNSPLHF,TGTGCCAGCTCAGGGAGCTCCTATAATTCACCCCTCCACTTT
-,TRBV9,-,TRBJ1-2,CASSDRTVGDGYTF,TGTGCCAGCAGCGACCGGACGGTCGGAGACGGCTACACCTTC
-,TRBV28,-,TRBJ2-1,CASKVGSSYNEQFF,TGTGCCAGCAAGGTCGGCAGCTCCTACAATGAGCAGTTCTTC
-,TRBV7-2,-,TRBJ1-1,CASSFYGNTEAFF,TGTGCCAGCAGCTTCTACGGAAACACTGAAGCTTTCTTT
-,TRBV20-1,-,TRBJ1-5,CSASLDQPQHF,TGCAGTGCTAGTTTAGATCAGCCCCAGCATTTT
-,TRBV7-9,TRBD1,TRBJ1-1,CASSLGQGLDTEAFF,TGTGCCAGCAGCTTAGGACAGGGGTTAGACACTGAAGCTTTCTTT